A single sample gave rise to the 29 T cell receptor beta chains below, sequenced in a study of T cells of healthy individuals. TCRdb reprocessed the 5' RACE reads via MiXCR and lists one record per CDR3 protein. The table lists 63,000 or so distinct CDR3 sequences, 15% to 20% of them singletons. These receptors all come from a human donor in good health.

The CDR3 DNA reads TGTGCCAGCAGACCCCGATGGAGCGGGAGGTGGAATGAGCAGTTCTTC. It specifies CASRPRWSGRWNEQFF. The J gene is TRBJ2-1, the V gene TRBV6-5; 9 positions match TRBD2. The CDR3 totals 16 residues. The trim removed 6 bases at V and 7 bases at J, leaving 13 bases unmatched. CDR1 is MNHEY and CDR2 is SVGAGI in the germline V gene.

In its sample, this clonotype was seen a few times. The chain couples TRBV2 to TRBJ1-2, with D possibly being TRBD1 (5 bases). Germline V lookup: CDR1 SNHLY, CDR2 FYNNEI. V lost 6 bases and J 2 bases, leaving 10 bases between the germline ends. CDR3 length equals 13 residues. CDR3 sequence reads: CASRGDGNYGYTF. In DNA form, the CDR3 reads TGTGCCAGCAGGGGGGACGGGAACTATGGCTACACCTTC.

This clonotype was detected ten times or more. This sequence joins TRBV3-1 and TRBJ1-5; a possible D gene is TRBD1 (5 bases). CDR1 is LGHDT and CDR2 is YNNKEL in the germline V gene (reference sequence). CDR3 length: 13 amino acids. Between the trimmed V and J ends, which lost 1 base and 7 bases, there was a span of 8 bases. The CDR3 nucleotides are TGTGCCAGCAGCCAAGCAGGGCGCCAGCCCCAGCATTTT. Translating gives CASSQAGRQPQHF.

This clonotype was picked up many times. V and J are TRBV5-1 and TRBJ2-7, with TRBD2 matching 8 bases. The J segment lost 0 bases and the V segment lost 5 bases, leaving 4 bases of the junction unmatched. The germline V gene encodes CDR1 SGHRS and CDR2 YFSETQ. This CDR3 has 14 residues. The CDR3 loop reads CASSGSGASYEQYF. CDR3 in DNA: TGCGCCAGCAGTGGTAGCGGGGCCTCCTACGAGCAGTACTTC.

This clonotype was found many times. The chain employs TRBV6-6 and TRBJ1-1; no definite D call. Trimming removed 6 bases from V and 1 base from J, with 9 bases in between. The CDR3 is 13 amino acids. Germline V gives CDR1 MNHNY, CDR2 SVGAGI (reference sequence). The DNA for the CDR3 is TGTGCCAGCAGCAACGGTGGGAACACTGAAGCTTTCTTT. Its protein product is CASSNGGNTEAFF.

This clonotype has just a few counts. This chain joins TRBV5-1 and TRBJ2-1; 7 bases line up with TRBD2. CDR1 is SGHRS, CDR2 YFSETQ, per germline. The J segment lost 6 bases and the V segment lost 4 bases, leaving 4 bases of the junction unmatched. CDR3 size: 13 residues. This CDR3 is CASSGRATNEQFF. CDR3 coding DNA: TGCGCCAGCAGCGGGAGGGCTACCAATGAGCAGTTCTTC.

The J gene is TRBJ1-2, the V gene TRBV6-4; maybe TRBD1 (6 bases). V lost 3 bases, J lost 4 bases, and 15 bases lay in between. The CDR3 covers 15 residues. CDR1 MRHNA and CDR2 SNTAGT come from the germline V gene. The CDR3 region is CASSDTPQGLYGYTF. In DNA, the CDR3 is TGTGCCAGCAGTGATACCCCTCAGGGGCTCTATGGCTACACCTTC.

This clonotype was picked up many times. This chain links TRBV20-1 with TRBJ2-3; tentative D call: TRBD2 (5 bases). This CDR3 comprises 14 residues. Germline V lookup: CDR1 DFQATT, CDR2 SNEGSKA (reference sequence). The germline V and J ends were trimmed by 1 base and 10 bases, with 18 bases remaining between them. Here the CDR3 DNA reads TGCAGTGCTAGAGGATCCCCGGCTGAGGGTCCGCAGTATTTT. Translation gives CSARGSPAEGPQYF.

The chain employs TRBV6-1 and TRBJ2-7; TRBD1 matches 9 bases. Germline CDR1 reads MNHNS; CDR2 reads SASEGT. The trim removed 6 bases at V and 2 bases at J, leaving 5 bases unmatched. The length of the CDR3 is 14 residues. CDR3 amino acids: CASRPGQGAYEQYF. The CDR3 DNA is TGTGCCAGCAGGCCGGGACAGGGTGCCTACGAGCAGTACTTC.

This clonotype showed up many times. The chain combines TRBV5-1 with TRBJ2-7; 9 bases match TRBD1. This CDR3 has 15 amino acids. J lost 3 bases, V lost 4 bases, and 8 bases had no gene match. Per germline, CDR1 SGHRS and CDR2 YFSETQ. The CDR3 here is CASSARPGQGYEQYF. Here the CDR3 DNA reads TGCGCCAGCAGCGCAAGGCCGGGACAGGGCTACGAGCAGTACTTC.

V is TRBV19 and J is TRBJ1-5; D unclear. Germline CDR1 and CDR2: LNHDA and SQIVND (reference sequence). CDR3 length: 13 residues. V gave up 5 bases and J gave up 10 bases, with 15 bases separating them. In nucleotides, the CDR3 is TGTGCCAGTAGTCGTTCCGGGCCCATTCCCCAGCATTTT. It codes for CASSRSGPIPQHF.

The table lists this clonotype with many counts. The V and J genes are TRBV12-3 or TRBV12-4 and TRBJ2-1, with unresolved D. V was clipped by 9 bases and J by 0 bases, with 12 bases between them. The CDR3 runs 14 residues. The CDR3 nucleotides are TGTGCCAGTCGCTTATCTAACTCCTACAATGAGCAGTTCTTC. Its translation: CASRLSNSYNEQFF.

The CDR3 loop is CASSDGVNTEAFF. Written as DNA, the CDR3 is TGTGCCAGCAGCGACGGGGTTAACACTGAAGCTTTCTTT. J is TRBJ1-1 and V is TRBV7-2, with no clear D. V was trimmed by 5 bases and J by 2 bases, leaving 9 bases between them. In germline, CDR1 is SGHTA, CDR2 FQGNSA. The CDR3 loop spans 13 amino acids.

The chain joins TRBV29-1 to TRBJ2-2; 14 nucleotides line up with TRBD2. Germline CDR1 reads SQVTM; CDR2 reads ANQGSEA. This CDR3 has 17 residues. Unmatched junction bases numbered 11, after V lost 6 bases and J lost 5 bases. The CDR3 sequence: CSVPQGGLAGDTGELFF. The DNA for the CDR3 is TGCAGCGTCCCGCAGGGGGGACTAGCGGGAGATACCGGGGAGCTGTTTTTT.

The chain combines TRBV5-1 with TRBJ2-2, with D perhaps TRBD2 (6 bases). The CDR3 runs to 13 residues. Looked up from germline, CDR1 is SGHRS and CDR2 is YFSETQ. V dropped 4 bases and J dropped 5 bases, with 9 bases sitting between them. CDR3 sequence: CASSPGRTGELFF. CDR3 sequence (DNA): TGCGCCAGCAGCCCTGGGAGGACCGGGGAGCTGTTTTTT.

This clonotype was recorded many times. The chain employs TRBV29-1 and TRBJ1-4; D not certain. CDR1 SQVTM and CDR2 ANQGSEA come from the germline V gene. This CDR3 has 13 amino acids. V lost 3 bases and J 7 bases, leaving 12 bases between the germline ends. The CDR3 reads CSVEGRMGEKLFF. CDR3 DNA sequence: TGCAGCGTTGAGGGGAGAATGGGTGAAAAACTGTTTTTT.

This clonotype was found many times. The V gene is TRBV30, the J gene TRBJ2-3, with D hard to call. The CDR3 totals 13 residues. Trimming took off 0 bases at V and 3 bases at J, with 7 bases between the two ends. The V gene's germline CDR1 is GTSNPN and CDR2 SVGIG (reference sequence). CDR3 amino acids: CAWSVSLTDTQYF. CDR3 DNA: TGTGCCTGGAGTGTATCCCTTACAGATACGCAGTATTTT.

CDR3 protein: CASSKALVGHTDNSPLHF. The CDR3 coding sequence is TGTGCCAGCAGCAAAGCGCTTGTGGGACACACGGATAATTCACCCCTCCACTTT. This chain connects TRBV21-1 to TRBJ1-6; the DNA was not used to check the table's D call, TRBD1. TRBV21-1 is a listed pseudogene. The CDR3 has 18 residues.

Ten or more counts support this clonotype. V and J are TRBV29-1 and TRBJ1-2; D is ambiguous. The V gene lost 3 bases and the J gene lost 6 bases, with 11 bases spanning the gap. CDR1 is SQVTM and CDR2 is ANQGSEA in the germline V gene. This CDR3 is built from 12 residues. CDR3 nucleotide sequence: TGCAGCGTTGATAGCGGAGAGCATGGCTACACCTTC. Encoded protein: CSVDSGEHGYTF.

This clonotype has a count of ten or more. The rearrangement links TRBV20-1 to TRBJ1-2, with a possible D match to TRBD1 (6 bases). This CDR3 has 12 amino acids. Germline CDR1 and CDR2: DFQATT and SNEGSKA (reference sequence). V was clipped by 6 bases and J by 4 bases, with 12 bases between them. CDR3 protein: CSAEGGRYGYTF. The CDR3 coding sequence is TGCAGTGCAGAAGGGGGACGCTATGGCTACACCTTC.

This clonotype was detected ten times or more. This sequence joins TRBV4-1 and TRBJ2-2; D tentatively fits TRBD1 or TRBD2 (6 bases each). The germline V gene has CDR1 MGHRA and CDR2 YSYEKL. V gave up 2 bases and J gave up 3 bases, with 13 bases separating them. The CDR3 extends over 16 amino acids. For the CDR3, the DNA is TGCGCCAGCAGCCAAAGGGGGGCGCCGGACACCGGGGAGCTGTTTTTT. Protein product: CASSQRGAPDTGELFF.

The table lists this clonotype with a few counts. The chain recombines TRBV7-6 with TRBJ1-4; D may be TRBD1 (5 bases). The CDR3 covers 15 residues. CDR1 is SGHVS, CDR2 FNYEAQ, per germline. The V end lost 5 bases, the J end lost 6 bases, and 16 bases lay between the germline ends. The CDR3 is CASSPLGTGHEKLFF. DNA of the CDR3: TGTGCCAGCAGCCCCCTCGGGACTGGTCATGAAAAACTGTTTTTT.

This chain connects TRBV15 to TRBJ1-5; D ambiguous. Germline-derived CDR1 and CDR2 are LNHNV and YYDKDF (reference sequence). The length of the CDR3 is 17 residues. V was shortened by 3 bases and J by 3 bases, with 18 bases between the two germline ends. The CDR3 DNA follows: TGTGCCACCAGCAGTGGCAGCCGATCTGCAATCAATCAGCCCCAGCATTTT. Protein: CATSSGSRSAINQPQHF.

The genes are TRBV12-3 or TRBV12-4 and TRBJ2-7; a weak D match, TRBD1 (6 bases). V shed 6 bases and J shed 3 bases, with 18 bases lying between them. This CDR3 has 15 residues. The CDR3 DNA follows: TGTGCCAGCAGCCTCCTAGGGGGAAGGGACTACGAGCAGTACTTC. This codes for CASSLLGGRDYEQYF.

This clonotype was picked up many times. This chain uses TRBV25-1 with TRBJ2-3; 9 bases match TRBD2. The germline V gene has CDR1 MGHDK and CDR2 SYGVNS. V was clipped by 5 bases and J by 4 bases; unmatched bases: 7. The CDR3 consists of 15 residues. For the CDR3, the DNA is TGTGCCAGCAGTCTTAGCGGGGGAACCGCAGATACGCAGTATTTT. Translating gives CASSLSGGTADTQYF.

This clonotype appeared a few times. J is TRBJ2-1 and V is TRBV20-1, with 13 bases identical to TRBD2. There are 17 residues in the CDR3. The trim removed 6 bases at V and 0 bases at J, leaving 8 bases unmatched. Germline V CDR1 and CDR2: DFQATT, SNEGSKA (reference sequence). The CDR3 reads CSATGTSGKYSYNEQFF. The CDR3 DNA reads TGCAGTGCCACCGGGACTAGCGGGAAATACTCCTACAATGAGCAGTTCTTC.

By share, this clonotype ranks as medium-sized. V is TRBV6-4 and J is TRBJ2-1; 9 bases fit TRBD2. V dropped 0 bases and J dropped 3; count of bases not matched to a gene: 0. The CDR3 runs to 15 residues. Germline lookup yields CDR1 MRHNA and CDR2 SNTAGT. The CDR3 DNA reads TGTGCCAGCAGTGACTCGCGGGGGGGCTACAATGAGCAGTTCTTC. Protein sequence: CASSDSRGGYNEQFF.

Many counts were recorded for this clonotype. V usage is TRBV4-1 and J usage is TRBJ2-1, with D unresolved. V lost 4 bases and J 0 bases, leaving 7 bases between the germline ends. Germline lookup yields CDR1 MGHRA and CDR2 YSYEKL. The CDR3 has 14 residues. CDR3 region: CASSLADSYNEQFF. The CDR3 nucleotides read TGCGCCAGCAGCCTCGCAGACTCCTACAATGAGCAGTTCTTC.

The rearrangement uses TRBV9 and TRBJ2-3; D is unclear. Germline lookup yields CDR1 SGDLS and CDR2 YYNGEE. The V end was cut by 0 bases, the J end by 1 base, with 9 bases between. CDR3 length equals 15 residues. The CDR3 DNA reads as TGTGCCAGCAGCGTAGGTACCGGCGGCACAGATACGCAGTATTTT. Translating it yields CASSVGTGGTDTQYF. Looking up the rest from reference TRBV9 and TRBJ2-3 gives the full variable domain: DSGVTQTPKHLITATGQRVTLRCSPRSGDLSVYWYQQSLDQGLQFLIQYYNGEERAKGNILERFSAQQFPDLHSELNLSSLELGDSALYFCASSVGTGGTDTQYFGPGTRLTVL.